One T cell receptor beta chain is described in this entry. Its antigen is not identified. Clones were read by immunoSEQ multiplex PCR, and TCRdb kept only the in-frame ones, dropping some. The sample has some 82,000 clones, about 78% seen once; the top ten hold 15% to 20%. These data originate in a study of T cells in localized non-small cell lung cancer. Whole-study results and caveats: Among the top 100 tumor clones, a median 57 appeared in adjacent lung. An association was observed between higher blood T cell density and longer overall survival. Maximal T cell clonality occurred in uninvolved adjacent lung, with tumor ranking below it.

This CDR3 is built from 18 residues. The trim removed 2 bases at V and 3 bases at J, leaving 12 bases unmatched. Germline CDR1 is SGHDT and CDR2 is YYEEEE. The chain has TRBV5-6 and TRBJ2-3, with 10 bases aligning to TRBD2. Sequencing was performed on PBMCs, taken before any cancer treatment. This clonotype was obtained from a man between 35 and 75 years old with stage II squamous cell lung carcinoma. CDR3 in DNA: TGTGCCAGCAGCTTCTTTTTCGATACTAGCGGGATAACAGATACGCAGTATTTT. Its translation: CASSFFFDTSGITDTQYF. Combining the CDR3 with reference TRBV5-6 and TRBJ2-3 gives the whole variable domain DAGVTQSPTHLIKTRGQQVTLRCSPKSGHDTVSWYQQALGQGPQFIFQYYEEEERQRGNFPDRFSGHQFPNYSSELNVNALLLGDSALYLCASSFFFDTSGITDTQYFGPGTRLTVL.